This T cell receptor beta chain was captured by sequencing in a study of molecular identifiers for immune sequencing clone quantification. MiXCR was run by TCRdb on the PCR reads, yielding one entry per CDR3 protein. This table holds hundreds of thousands of distinct CDR3 sequences, around 25% found once. This clonotype was recorded at least ten times. The clonotype was recovered from a human donor in good health. Some libraries in this study had Jurkat cell RNA spiked in. The sample consisted of naive CD8+ T cells from blood, with Jurkat cell RNA spiked in. The subset here: FACS-sorted CD8+CD4-CCR7+CD45RA+ naive T cells.

The CDR3: CASSPAGTTPDTQYF. The DNA of the CDR3 is TGCGCCAGCAGCCCAGCGGGGACGACTCCAGATACGCAGTATTTT. This chain links TRBV5-1 with TRBJ2-3, with TRBD2 matching over 7 bases. In germline, CDR1 is SGHRS, CDR2 YFSETQ. There are 15 residues in the CDR3. V lost 4 bases to trimming and J lost 4 bases; unmatched junction nucleotides: 9.